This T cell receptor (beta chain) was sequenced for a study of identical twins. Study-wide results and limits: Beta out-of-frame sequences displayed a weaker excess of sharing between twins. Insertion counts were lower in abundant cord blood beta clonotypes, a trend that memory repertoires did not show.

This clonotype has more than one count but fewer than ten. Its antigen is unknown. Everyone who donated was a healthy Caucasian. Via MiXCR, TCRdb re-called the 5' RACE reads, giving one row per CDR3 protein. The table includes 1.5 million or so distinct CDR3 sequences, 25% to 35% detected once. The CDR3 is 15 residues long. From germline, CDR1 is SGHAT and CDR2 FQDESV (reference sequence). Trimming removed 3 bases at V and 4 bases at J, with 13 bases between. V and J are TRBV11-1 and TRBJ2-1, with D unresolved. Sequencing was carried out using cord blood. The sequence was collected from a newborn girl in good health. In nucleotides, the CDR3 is TGTGCCAGCAGCTTCAAAATCGGCTTATACAATGAGCAGTTCTTC. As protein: CASSFKIGLYNEQFF. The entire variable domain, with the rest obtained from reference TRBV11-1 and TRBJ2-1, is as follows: EAEVAQSPRYKITEKSQAVAFWCDPISGHATLYWYRQILGQGPELLVQFQDESVVDDSQLPKDRFSAERLKGVDSTLKIQPAELGDSAMYLCASSFKIGLYNEQFFGPGTRLTVL.